This TCR beta chain was documented in a study of cytomegalovirus exposure and HLA in healthy donors. Study-level points and caveats: The study found most TCR sequences rare, yet found some public TCRs in many donors. As a later analysis revealed, most CMV-associated TCR beta chains appeared HLA-restricted. Versus the approximately 700-donor mean, an Asian-associated ancestry cluster reportedly showed fewer N-insertions in a later analysis. Sequencing depth roughly uniform across donors was assumed in presence/absence analyses.

CDR1 and CDR2 from the germline V gene are SQVTM and ANQGSEA. CDR3 length equals 15 residues. Trimming cost V 1 base and J 5 bases; bases outside gene matches: 7. PCR primers comprised 60 Vbeta and 13 Jbeta primers. Only in-frame clones appear in the TCRdb table, and some are missing; sequencing was by immunoSEQ multiplex PCR. The sample holds approximately 86,000 clones, more than 70% seen once. This clone came up a few times. What it binds is not known. Sequenced: PBMCs. The V gene is TRBV29-1, the J gene TRBJ2-5, with 10 bases fitting TRBD1. This receptor was taken from a man between 35 and 55 years old in good health and CMV-seronegative. CDR3 bases: TGCAGCGTTGAAGGGACAGGGGGAGGGTGGGAGACCCAGTACTTC. Translating gives CSVEGTGGGWETQYF.